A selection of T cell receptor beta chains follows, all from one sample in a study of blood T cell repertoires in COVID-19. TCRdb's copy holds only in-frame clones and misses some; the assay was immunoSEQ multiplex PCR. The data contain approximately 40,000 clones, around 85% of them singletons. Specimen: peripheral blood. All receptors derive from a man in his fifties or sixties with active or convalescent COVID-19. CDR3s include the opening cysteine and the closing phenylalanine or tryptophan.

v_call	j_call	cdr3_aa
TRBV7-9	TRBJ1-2	CASSFPQGEYGYTF
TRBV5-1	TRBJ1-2	CASSLEDRAGYTF
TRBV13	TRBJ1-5	CASSPGHGNQPQHF
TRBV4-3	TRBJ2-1	CASSQDPPVVAGNSYNEQFF
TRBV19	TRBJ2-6	CASSPLTGVSGANVLTF
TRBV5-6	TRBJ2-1	CASSRDRGVYNEQFF
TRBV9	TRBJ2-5	CASSGGDFEAQYF
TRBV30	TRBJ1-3	CAGGADSGNTIYF
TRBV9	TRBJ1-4	CASSVDPPGGTNEKLFF
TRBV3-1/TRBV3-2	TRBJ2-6	CASSRRDRGLGGANVLTF
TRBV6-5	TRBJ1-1	CASTDYRVNREAFF
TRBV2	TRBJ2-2	CASSEAQGGELFF
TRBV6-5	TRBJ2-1	CASKWTGTSYNEQFF
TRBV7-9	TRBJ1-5	CASSLEGAGQPQHF
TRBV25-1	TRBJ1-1	CASSSRGGKAFF
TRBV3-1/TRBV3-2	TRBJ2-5	CASSHLLGLAEETQYF
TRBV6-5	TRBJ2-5	CASSHAGEQETQYF
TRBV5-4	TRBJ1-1	CASSPQGRAGTEAFF
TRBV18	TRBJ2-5	CASSPRQLSQETQYF
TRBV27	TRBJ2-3	CASSHKSSYTQYF
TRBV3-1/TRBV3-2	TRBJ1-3	CASSQGTGGAGNTIYF
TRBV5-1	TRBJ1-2	CASSPGQDGYTF
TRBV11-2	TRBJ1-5	CASSLYRGQPQHF
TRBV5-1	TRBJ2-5	CASNSGSSGETQYF
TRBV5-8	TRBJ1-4	CASRPDRVGEKLFF